This T cell receptor beta chain was recorded in a study of resident and recirculating memory T cells in vitiligo. In the study overall: Samples were epidermis from two lesional and two nonlesional sites, plus PBMCs.

Study-wide results and limits: No single dominant TCR clone appeared; lesion clonality varied.

The CDR3 is made up of 15 amino acids. The germline gives CDR1 LGHNA, CDR2 YSLEER. The germline V and J ends were trimmed by 0 bases and 2 bases, with 8 bases remaining between them. Patients who had received treatment within the previous three months were excluded. Clones were read by immunoSEQ multiplex PCR, and TCRdb kept only the in-frame ones, dropping some. The repertoire has 70,000 or so clones, roughly nine tenths of them found once; the top ten carry roughly 5%. As concerns this clone: The target antigen is unknown.

This TCR came from a male donor with vitiligo. The sample was blood. This rearrangement joins TRBV4-3 to TRBJ2-1, with D perhaps matching TRBD2 (5 bases). CDR3 residues: CASSQEEGAYNEQFF. Here the CDR3 DNA reads TGCGCCAGCAGCCAAGAAGAGGGAGCCTACAATGAGCAGTTCTTC.